This entry features one T cell receptor (beta chain) sequence. The germline V gene encodes CDR1 KGHDR and CDR2 SFDVKD. The CDR3 has 13 residues. The V end was cut by 9 bases, the J end by 3 bases, with 10 bases between. The entry originates in a study of blood T cell repertoires in COVID-19. Study overall: PBMCs, B-cell-depleted T cells, or T cells were the source of the cDNA or gDNA that made up the material.

Original processing notes: Researchers report that nucleated cell counts were estimated from reference gene primer amplification. Libraries were prepared by immunoSEQ multiplex PCR; TCRdb keeps only in-frame clonotypes and omits some of them. V, J and clone size reflect that table, while D and trimming were determined from the DNA. The sample holds some 400,000 clones, 85% to 90% seen once. The participants were between roughly 18 and 100 years old and came from under 25 US areas. The receptor was derived from a woman aged 25 to 39 who had recovered from COVID-19. This chain uses TRBV24-1 with TRBJ2-2; D might be TRBD1 (5 bases). Material for sequencing was PBMCs or T cells enriched from blood (not recorded which). CDR3 loop: CATGAPDTGELFF. In DNA form, the CDR3 reads TGTGCCACCGGGGCGCCGGACACCGGGGAGCTGTTTTTT.